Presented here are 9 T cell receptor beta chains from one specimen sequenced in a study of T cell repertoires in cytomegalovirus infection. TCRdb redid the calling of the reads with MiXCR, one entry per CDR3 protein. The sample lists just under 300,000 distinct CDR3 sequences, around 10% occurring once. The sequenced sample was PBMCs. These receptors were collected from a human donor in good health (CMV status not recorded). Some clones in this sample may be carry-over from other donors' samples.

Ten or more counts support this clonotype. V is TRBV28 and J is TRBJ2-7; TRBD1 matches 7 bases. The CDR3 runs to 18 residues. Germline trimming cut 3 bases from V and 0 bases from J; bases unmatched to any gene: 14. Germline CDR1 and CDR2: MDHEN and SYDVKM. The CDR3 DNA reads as TGTGCCAGCAGTTTGAGGGATCAACAGGGGCCGGACTCCTACGAGCAGTACGTC. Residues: CASSLRDQQGPDSYEQYV.

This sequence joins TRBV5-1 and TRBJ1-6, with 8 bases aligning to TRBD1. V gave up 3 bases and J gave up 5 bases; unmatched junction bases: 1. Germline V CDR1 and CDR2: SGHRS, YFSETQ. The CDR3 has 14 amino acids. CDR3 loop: CASSSTGDNSPLHF. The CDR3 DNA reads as TGCGCCAGCAGCTCGACAGGGGATAATTCACCCCTCCACTTT.

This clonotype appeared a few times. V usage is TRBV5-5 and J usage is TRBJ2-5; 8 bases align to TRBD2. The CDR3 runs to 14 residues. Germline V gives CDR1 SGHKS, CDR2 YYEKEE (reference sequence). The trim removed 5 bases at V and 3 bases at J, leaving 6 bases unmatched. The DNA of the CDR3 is TGTGCCAGCAGACCATCCGGGGGGGAAGAGACCCAGTACTTC. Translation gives CASRPSGGEETQYF.

CDR3: CASSGAGARTDTQYF. CDR3 nucleotide sequence: TGTGCCAGCAGCGGGGCGGGGGCCCGCACAGATACGCAGTATTTT. The chain uses TRBV5-4 and TRBJ2-3; possible D gene TRBD2, 7 bases. Trimming cost V 4 bases and J 1 base, with 13 bases left between them. The CDR3 is made up of 15 amino acids. Germline CDR1 and CDR2: SGHNT and YYREEE (reference sequence).

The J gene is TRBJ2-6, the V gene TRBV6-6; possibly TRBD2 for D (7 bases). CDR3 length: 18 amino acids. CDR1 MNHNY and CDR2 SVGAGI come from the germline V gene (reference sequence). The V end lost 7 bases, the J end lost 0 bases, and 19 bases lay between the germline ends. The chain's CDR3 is CASIPLLGGASGANVLTF. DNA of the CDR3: TGTGCCAGCATCCCGCTTCTGGGGGGGGCCTCTGGGGCCAACGTCCTGACTTTC.

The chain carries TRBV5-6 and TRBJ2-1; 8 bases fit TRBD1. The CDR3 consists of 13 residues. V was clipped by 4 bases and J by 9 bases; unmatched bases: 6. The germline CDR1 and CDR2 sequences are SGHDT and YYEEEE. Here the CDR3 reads CASSADRAGEQFF. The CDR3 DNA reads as TGTGCCAGCAGCGCGGACAGGGCCGGTGAGCAGTTCTTC.

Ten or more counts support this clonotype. The CDR3 DNA is TGTGCCAGCAGCTTGGGGAGGAACTATAATTCACCCCTCCACTTT. Its translation: CASSLGRNYNSPLHF. The rearrangement joins TRBV5-6 to TRBJ1-6; D uncertain. Trimming left V 0 bases short and J 3 bases short, with 7 bases between. Germline V CDR1 and CDR2: SGHDT, YYEEEE. The CDR3 is 15 amino acids.

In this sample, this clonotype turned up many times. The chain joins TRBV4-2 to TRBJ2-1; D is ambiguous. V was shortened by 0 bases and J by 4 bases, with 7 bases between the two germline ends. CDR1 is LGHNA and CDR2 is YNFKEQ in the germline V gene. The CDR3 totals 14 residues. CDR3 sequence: CASSQEGRYNEQFF. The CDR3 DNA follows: TGTGCCAGCAGCCAAGAAGGCCGTTACAATGAGCAGTTCTTC.

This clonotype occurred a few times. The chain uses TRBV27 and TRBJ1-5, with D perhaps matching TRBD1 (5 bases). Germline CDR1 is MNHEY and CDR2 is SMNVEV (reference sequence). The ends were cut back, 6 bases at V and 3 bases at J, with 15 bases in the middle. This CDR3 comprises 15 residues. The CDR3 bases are TGTGCCAGCAGGGGGGAAGCAGGGATCAATCAGCCCCAGCATTTT. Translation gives CASRGEAGINQPQHF.